The subject of this entry is one T cell receptor (beta chain). The antigen it binds to is not known. Base-call qualities are not available, and no considerably larger clone is one nucleotide away. The Quick-DNA Microprep Kit was used to extract genomic DNA from the sorted cells. TCRbeta DNA was amplified with the immunoSEQ hsTCRbeta kit following the manufacturer's protocol. TCRbeta libraries were sequenced on an Illumina MiSeq instrument. In the original analysis: After out-of-frame sequences were removed, under 2.5 million distinct TCRbeta sequences remained, averaging about 66,813 per individual. Each individual was scored according to the count of about 150 previously reported CMV-associated TCRbeta sequences and the total productive distinct TCRbeta count. A beta-binomial model was reimplemented in Python, and scikit-learn random forests with default parameters were trained on data from the US cohort. Classifier performance on the Belgian cohort was summarized as median AUC with percentile confidence intervals over 10,000 bootstrap iterations. TCRdb's version of the immuneACCESS table is confined to in-frame rearrangements and falls short of the full clone set. An unresolved V gene accounts for under half of the shortfall where checked; the remainder is of unknown origin. From that table come the V and J calls and clone size; the DNA was used to work out D and trimming. The sample table records just under 65,000 clones; 75% to 80% of these occur just once. 0.88% of the sample is taken by the ten largest.

The source of the sample is a study of memory CD4+ T cells and cytomegalovirus serostatus (dated by TCRdb to about 2019). Context from the whole study: The 33 healthy Belgian adults in the cohort included 9 who were CMV seropositive and roughly 25 who were CMV seronegative. To replicate a published TCR-based CMV serostatus classifier, the researchers sequenced the CD4+ memory TCRbeta repertoires of a Belgian cohort whose cytomegalovirus serostatus was known.

Summary of the overall study and its limitations: Of more than 150 previously reported CMV-associated TCRbeta sequences, around 67 appeared in the CD4+ memory repertoires, each in one to five individuals. For CMV serostatus prediction, a median bootstrapped AUC of 0.95 was reached with the original framework, and a median bootstrapped AUC of 0.91 was reached with a US-trained random forest. On the Belgian cohort, the classifier built on the original framework reached a median bootstrapped AUC of about 0.95, with a 95% CI of 0.76-1.00. The results were interpreted as suggesting that the CMV-associated TCR signature is largely present in the CD4+ memory repertoire. Unlike the original study, which covered naive and memory CD4+ and CD8+ populations, the Belgian study sequenced only CD4+CD45RO+ memory cells.

The CDR3 numbers 15 residues from cysteine through phenylalanine. The kept DNA is CDR3 alone, 45 bases in frame from the first base. Looking up the germline V gene yields CDR1 SGHRS and CDR2 YFSETQ. V loses 0 bases, J loses 4 bases, and the germline ends lie 14 bases apart. Single viable CD3+CD4+CD8-CD45RO+ cells were sorted as memory CD4+ T cells on a FACSAria II. CMV serostatus was assessed using a Roche Elecsys assay, by which serum IgG against CMV pp150, pp28, p38 and p52 was detected. After thawing, total CD4+ T cells were enriched by positive selection with CD4 magnetic microbeads. The samples came from a different study that was designed specifically to examine the CD4+ T cell memory repertoire. Following standard operating procedures, peripheral blood mononuclear cells were isolated and cryopreserved, while serum was kept at -80 degrees C. The staining relied on CD3-PerCP (BW264/56), CD4-APC (RPA-T4), CD45RO-PE (UCHT1) and CD8-Pacific Orange (3B5) antibodies, and Sytox blue was used to exclude non-viable cells.

Sequencing used memory CD4+ T cells from blood. The rearranged chain carries TRBV5-1 and TRBJ2-7; TRBD2 is perhaps the D gene, given 6 matching bases. The sequence was collected from an adult in good health and CMV-seronegative. The CDR3: CASSLGGLLRYEQYF. The DNA sequence is TGCGCCAGCAGCTTGGGCGGACTACTGCGGTACGAGCAGTACTTC.